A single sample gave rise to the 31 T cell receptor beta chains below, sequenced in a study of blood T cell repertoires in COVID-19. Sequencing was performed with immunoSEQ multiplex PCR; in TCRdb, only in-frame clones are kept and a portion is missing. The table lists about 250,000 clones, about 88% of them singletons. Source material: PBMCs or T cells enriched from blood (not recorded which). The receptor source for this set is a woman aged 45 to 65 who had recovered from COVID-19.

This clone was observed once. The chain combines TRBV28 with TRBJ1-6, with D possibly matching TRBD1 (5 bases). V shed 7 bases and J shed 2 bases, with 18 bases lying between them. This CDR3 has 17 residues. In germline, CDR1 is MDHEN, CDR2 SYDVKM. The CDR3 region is CASTPGQGGTYNSPLHF. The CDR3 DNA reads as TGTGCCAGCACTCCTGGGCAGGGAGGCACCTATAATTCACCCCTCCACTTT.

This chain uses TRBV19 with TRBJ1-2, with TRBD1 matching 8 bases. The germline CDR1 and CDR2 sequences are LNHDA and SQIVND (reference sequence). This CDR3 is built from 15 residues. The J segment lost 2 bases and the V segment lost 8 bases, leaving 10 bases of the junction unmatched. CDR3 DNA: TGTGCCAGTTCGACCACGTACAGGGGGAACTATGGCTACACCTTC. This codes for CASSTTYRGNYGYTF.

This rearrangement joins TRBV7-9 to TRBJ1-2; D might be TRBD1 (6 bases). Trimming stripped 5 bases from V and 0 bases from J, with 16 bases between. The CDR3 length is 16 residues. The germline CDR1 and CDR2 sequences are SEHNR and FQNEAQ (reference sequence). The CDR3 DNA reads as TGTGCCAGCAGCGGTTCCTGGACAGAATCTAACTATGGCTACACCTTC. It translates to CASSGSWTESNYGYTF.

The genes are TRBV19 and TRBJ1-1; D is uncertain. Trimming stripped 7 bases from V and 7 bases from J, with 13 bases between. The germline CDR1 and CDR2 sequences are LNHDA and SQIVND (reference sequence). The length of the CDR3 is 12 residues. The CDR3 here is CASNSRYLEAFF. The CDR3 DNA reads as TGTGCCAGTAATAGCAGATATCTTGAAGCTTTCTTT. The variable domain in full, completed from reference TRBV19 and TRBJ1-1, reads DGGITQSPKYLFRKEGQNVTLSCEQNLNHDAMYWYRQDPGQGLRLIYYSQIVNDFQKGDIAEGYSVSREKKESFPLTVTSAQKNPTAFYLCASNSRYLEAFFGQGTRLTVV.

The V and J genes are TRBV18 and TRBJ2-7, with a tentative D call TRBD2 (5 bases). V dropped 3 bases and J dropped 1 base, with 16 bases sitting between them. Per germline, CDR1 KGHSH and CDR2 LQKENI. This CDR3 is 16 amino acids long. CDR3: CASSPTRTGYSYEQYF. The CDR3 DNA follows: TGTGCCAGCTCACCCACCCGGACGGGATATTCCTACGAGCAGTACTTC.

The DNA for the CDR3 is TGTGCCAGTAGCCTGCAGATGGGAGAGCCCTATGGCTACACCTTC. Protein sequence: CASSLQMGEPYGYTF. The chain recombines TRBV19 with TRBJ1-2; no firm D call. V was shortened by 6 bases and J by 4 bases, with 18 bases between the two germline ends. Germline-derived CDR1 and CDR2 are LNHDA and SQIVND (reference sequence). CDR3 length: 15 residues. The full variable domain, with the rest looked up from reference TRBV19 and TRBJ1-2, is DGGITQSPKYLFRKEGQNVTLSCEQNLNHDAMYWYRQDPGQGLRLIYYSQIVNDFQKGDIAEGYSVSREKKESFPLTVTSAQKNPTAFYLCASSLQMGEPYGYTFGSGTRLTVV.

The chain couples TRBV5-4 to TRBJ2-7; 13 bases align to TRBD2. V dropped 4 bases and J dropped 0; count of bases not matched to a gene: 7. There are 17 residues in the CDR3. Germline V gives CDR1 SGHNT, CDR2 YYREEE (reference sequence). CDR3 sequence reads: CASSPRTSGRSSYEQYF. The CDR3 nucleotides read TGTGCCAGCAGCCCCCGGACTAGCGGGAGAAGCTCCTACGAGCAGTACTTC.

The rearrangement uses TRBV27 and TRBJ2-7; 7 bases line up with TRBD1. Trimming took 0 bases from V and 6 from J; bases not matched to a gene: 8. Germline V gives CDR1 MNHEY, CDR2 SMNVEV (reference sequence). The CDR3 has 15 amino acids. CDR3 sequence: CASSLSRQGISEQYF. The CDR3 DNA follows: TGTGCCAGCAGTTTATCCCGACAGGGTATCTCCGAGCAGTACTTC.

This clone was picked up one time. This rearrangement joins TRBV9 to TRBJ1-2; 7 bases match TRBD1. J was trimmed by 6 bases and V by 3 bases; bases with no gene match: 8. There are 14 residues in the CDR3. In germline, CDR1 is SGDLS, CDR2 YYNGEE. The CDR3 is CASSERQGLNGYTF. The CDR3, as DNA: TGTGCCAGCAGCGAACGACAGGGTTTAAATGGCTACACCTTC.

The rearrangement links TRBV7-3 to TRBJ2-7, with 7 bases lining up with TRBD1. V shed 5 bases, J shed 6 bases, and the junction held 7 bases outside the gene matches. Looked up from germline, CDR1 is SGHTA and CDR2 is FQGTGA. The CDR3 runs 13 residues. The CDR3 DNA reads TGTGCCAGCAGCCCAGGGACAGTGGGCGAGCAGTACTTC. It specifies CASSPGTVGEQYF.

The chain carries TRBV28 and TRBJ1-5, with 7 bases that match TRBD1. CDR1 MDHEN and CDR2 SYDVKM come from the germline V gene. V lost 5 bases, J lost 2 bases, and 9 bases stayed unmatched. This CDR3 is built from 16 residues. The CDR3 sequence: CASSPGRQGGNQPQHF. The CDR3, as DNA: TGTGCCAGCAGTCCCGGCCGACAGGGCGGCAATCAGCCCCAGCATTTT. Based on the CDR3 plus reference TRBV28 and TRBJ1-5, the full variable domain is DVKVTQSSRYLVKRTGEKVFLECVQDMDHENMFWYRQDPGLGLRLIYFSYDVKMKEKGDIPEGYSVSREKKERFSLILESASTNQTSMYLCASSPGRQGGNQPQHFGDGTRLSIL.

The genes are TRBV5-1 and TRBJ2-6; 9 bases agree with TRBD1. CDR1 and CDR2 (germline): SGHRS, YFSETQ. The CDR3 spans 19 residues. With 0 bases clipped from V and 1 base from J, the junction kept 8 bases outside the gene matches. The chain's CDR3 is CASSLGVSDRGSGANVLTF. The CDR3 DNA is TGCGCCAGCAGCTTGGGAGTGAGCGACAGGGGGTCTGGGGCCAACGTCCTGACTTTC.

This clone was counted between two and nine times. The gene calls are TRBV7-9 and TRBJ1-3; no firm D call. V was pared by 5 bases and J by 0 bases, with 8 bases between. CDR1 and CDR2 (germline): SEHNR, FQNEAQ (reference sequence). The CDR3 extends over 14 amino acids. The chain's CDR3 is CASSLTSSGNTIYF. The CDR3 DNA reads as TGTGCCAGCAGCCTAACTAGCTCTGGAAACACCATATATTTT.

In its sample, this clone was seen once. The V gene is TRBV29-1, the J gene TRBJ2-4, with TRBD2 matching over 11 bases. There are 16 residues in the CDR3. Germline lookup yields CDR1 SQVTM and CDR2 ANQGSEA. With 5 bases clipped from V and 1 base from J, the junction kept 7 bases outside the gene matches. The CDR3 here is CSVQTSGSLAKNIQYF. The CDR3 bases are TGCAGCGTTCAAACTAGCGGGAGCTTGGCCAAAAACATTCAGTACTTC.

For the CDR3, the DNA is TGTGCCAGCAGTAATACCGGGACATCGGGAGAGACCCAGTACTTC. The encoded protein is CASSNTGTSGETQYF. The rearrangement joins TRBV27 to TRBJ2-5; maybe TRBD1 (6 bases). Germline V gene sequence: CDR1 MNHEY, CDR2 SMNVEV (reference sequence). The CDR3 contains 15 residues. V dropped 5 bases and J dropped 4 bases, with 17 bases sitting between them.

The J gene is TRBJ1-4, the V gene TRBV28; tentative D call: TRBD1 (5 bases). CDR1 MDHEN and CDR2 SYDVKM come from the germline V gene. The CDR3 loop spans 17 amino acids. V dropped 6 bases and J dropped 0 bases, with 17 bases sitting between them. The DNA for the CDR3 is TGTGCCAGCAGCCCCATAGACAGAGTTGCAACTAATGAAAAACTGTTTTTT. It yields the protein CASSPIDRVATNEKLFF.

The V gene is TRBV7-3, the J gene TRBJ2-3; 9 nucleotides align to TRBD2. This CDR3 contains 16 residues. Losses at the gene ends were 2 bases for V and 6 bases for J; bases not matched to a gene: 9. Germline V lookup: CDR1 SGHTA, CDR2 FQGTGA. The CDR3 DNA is TGTGCCAGCAGCTTATATGCGGGAGGGCCATCGGATACGCAGTATTTT. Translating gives CASSLYAGGPSDTQYF.

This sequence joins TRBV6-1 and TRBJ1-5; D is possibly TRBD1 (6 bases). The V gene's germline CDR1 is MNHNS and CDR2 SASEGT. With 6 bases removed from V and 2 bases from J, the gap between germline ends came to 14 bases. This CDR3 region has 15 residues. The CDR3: CASRKTGTGNQPQHF. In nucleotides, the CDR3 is TGTGCCAGCAGGAAAACAGGGACGGGCAATCAGCCCCAGCATTTT.

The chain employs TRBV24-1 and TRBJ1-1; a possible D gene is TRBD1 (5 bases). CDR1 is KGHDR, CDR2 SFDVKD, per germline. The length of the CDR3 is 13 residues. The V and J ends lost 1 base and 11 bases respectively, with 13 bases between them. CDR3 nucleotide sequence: TGTGCCACCAGTGATTTCGGGGGGGAAGGGGCTTTCTTT. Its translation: CATSDFGGEGAFF.

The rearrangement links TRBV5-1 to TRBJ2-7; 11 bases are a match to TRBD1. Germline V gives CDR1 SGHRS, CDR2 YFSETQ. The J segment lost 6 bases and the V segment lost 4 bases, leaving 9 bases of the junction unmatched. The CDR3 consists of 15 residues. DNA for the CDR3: TGCGCCAGCAGCACGTCCGGGACAGGGGGTGGCGAGCAGTACTTC. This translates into CASSTSGTGGGEQYF.

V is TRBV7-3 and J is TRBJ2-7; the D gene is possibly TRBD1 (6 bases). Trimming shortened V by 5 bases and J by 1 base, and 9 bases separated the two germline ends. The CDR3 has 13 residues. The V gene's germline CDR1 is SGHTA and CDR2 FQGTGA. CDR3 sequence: CASSPTGSYEQYF. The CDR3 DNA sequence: TGTGCCAGCAGCCCAACAGGGTCCTACGAGCAGTACTTC.

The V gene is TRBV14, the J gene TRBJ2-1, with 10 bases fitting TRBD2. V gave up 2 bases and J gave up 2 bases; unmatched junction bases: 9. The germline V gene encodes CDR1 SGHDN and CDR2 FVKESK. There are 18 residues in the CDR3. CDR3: CASSQYTIAGGTYNEQFF. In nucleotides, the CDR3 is TGTGCCAGCAGCCAATATACCATAGCGGGAGGTACCTACAATGAGCAGTTCTTC.

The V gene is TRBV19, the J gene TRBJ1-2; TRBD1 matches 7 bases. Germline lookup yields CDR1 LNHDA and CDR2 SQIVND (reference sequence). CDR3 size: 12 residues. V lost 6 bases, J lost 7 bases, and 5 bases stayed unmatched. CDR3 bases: TGTGCCAGTAGGTCACCAGGGGGTGGCTACACCTTC. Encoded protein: CASRSPGGGYTF.

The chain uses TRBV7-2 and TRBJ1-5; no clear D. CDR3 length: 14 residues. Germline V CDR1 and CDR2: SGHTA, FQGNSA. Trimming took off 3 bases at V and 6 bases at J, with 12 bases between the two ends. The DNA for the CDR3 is TGTGCCAGCAGCTTTCTTTCTGAGGGTCAGCCCCAGCATTTT. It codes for CASSFLSEGQPQHF.

CDR3 in DNA: TGCGCCAGCAGCTTGGGTCCTGATCAGCCCCAGCATTTT. Its protein product is CASSLGPDQPQHF. This chain connects TRBV5-1 to TRBJ1-5, with D hard to call. Trimming stripped 0 bases from V and 5 bases from J, with 6 bases between. Germline CDR1 SGHRS, CDR2 YFSETQ. This CDR3 has 13 residues.

CDR3 bases: TGTGCCAGCAGGGGTGGGGAGTATAGCAATCAGCCCCAGCATTTT. Amino acids: CASRGGEYSNQPQHF. The gene calls are TRBV6-4 and TRBJ1-5; D is uncertain. V was pared by 6 bases and J by 0 bases, with 12 bases between. The CDR3 covers 15 residues. Germline V gene lookup returns CDR1 MRHNA and CDR2 SNTAGT.

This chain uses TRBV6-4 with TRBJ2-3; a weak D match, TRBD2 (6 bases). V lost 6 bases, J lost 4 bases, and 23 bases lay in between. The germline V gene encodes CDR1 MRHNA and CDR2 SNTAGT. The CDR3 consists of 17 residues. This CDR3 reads CASRLRLLRDPADTQYF. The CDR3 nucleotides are TGTGCCAGCAGACTCCGCCTATTGCGGGACCCCGCAGATACGCAGTATTTT.

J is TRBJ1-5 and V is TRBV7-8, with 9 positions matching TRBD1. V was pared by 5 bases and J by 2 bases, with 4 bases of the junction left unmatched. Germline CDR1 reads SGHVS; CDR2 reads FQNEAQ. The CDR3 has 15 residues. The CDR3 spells CASSRRTGGNQPQHF. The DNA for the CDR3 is TGTGCCAGCAGCCGCCGGACAGGGGGCAATCAGCCCCAGCATTTT.

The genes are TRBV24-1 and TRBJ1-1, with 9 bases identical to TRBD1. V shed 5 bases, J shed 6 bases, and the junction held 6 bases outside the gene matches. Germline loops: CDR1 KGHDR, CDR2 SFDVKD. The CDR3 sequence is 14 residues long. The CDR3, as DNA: TGTGCCACCAGTGGCACAGGGGGCGAGGCTGAAGCTTTCTTT. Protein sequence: CATSGTGGEAEAFF.

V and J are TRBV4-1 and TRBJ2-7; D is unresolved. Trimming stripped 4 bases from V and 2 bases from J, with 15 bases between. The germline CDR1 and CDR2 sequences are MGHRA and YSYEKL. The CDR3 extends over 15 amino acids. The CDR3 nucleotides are TGCGCCAGCAGCCGCTCGGGTGACCCGACCTACGAGCAGTACTTC. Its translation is CASSRSGDPTYEQYF.

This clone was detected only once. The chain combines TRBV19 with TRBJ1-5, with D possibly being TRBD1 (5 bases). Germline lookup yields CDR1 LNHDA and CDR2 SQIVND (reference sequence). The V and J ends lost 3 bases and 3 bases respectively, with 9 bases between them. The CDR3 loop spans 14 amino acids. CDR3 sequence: CASSIRAFNQPQHF. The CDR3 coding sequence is TGTGCCAGTAGTATCAGGGCTTTCAATCAGCCCCAGCATTTT.